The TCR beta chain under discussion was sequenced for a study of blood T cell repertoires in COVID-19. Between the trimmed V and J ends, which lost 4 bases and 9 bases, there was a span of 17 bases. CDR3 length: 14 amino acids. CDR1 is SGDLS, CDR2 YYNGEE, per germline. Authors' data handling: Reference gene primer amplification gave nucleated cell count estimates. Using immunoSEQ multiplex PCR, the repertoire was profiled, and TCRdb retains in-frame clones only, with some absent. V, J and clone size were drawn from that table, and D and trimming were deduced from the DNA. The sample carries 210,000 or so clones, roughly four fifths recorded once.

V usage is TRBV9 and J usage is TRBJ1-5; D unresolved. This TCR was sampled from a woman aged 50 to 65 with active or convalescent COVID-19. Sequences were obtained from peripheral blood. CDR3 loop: CASSPSSVGRPQHF. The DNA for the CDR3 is TGTGCCAGCAGCCCCTCTTCAGTTGGTCGGCCCCAGCATTTT.